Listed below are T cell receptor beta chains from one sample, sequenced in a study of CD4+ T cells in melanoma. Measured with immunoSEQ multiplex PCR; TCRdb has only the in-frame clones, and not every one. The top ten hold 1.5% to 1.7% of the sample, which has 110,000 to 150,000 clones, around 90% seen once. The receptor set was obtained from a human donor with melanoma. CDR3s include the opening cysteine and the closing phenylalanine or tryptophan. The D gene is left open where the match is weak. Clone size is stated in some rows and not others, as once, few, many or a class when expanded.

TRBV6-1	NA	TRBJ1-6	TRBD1	TGTGCCAGCACCCCTGGGACAGGGGGAAATTCACCCCTCCACTTT	CASTPGTGGNSPLHF
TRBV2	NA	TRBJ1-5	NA	TGTGCCAGCAGTGGAGAACAGGGTGGTAATCAGCCCCAGCATTTT	CASSGEQGGNQPQHF
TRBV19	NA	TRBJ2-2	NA	TGTGCCAGTAGTATAGCGGGGAACACCGGGGAGCTGTTTTTT	CASSIAGNTGELFF
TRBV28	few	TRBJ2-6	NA	TGTGCCAGCAGTTTGACCGGAACTTCCGAGCCTGGGGCCAACGTCCTGACTTTC	CASSLTGTSEPGANVLTF
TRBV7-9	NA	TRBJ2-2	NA	TGTGCCAGCAGCTTAGTCAGCGGCAACACCGGGGAGCTGTTTTTT	CASSLVSGNTGELFF
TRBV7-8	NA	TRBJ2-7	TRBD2	TGTGCCAGCAGCCCCCAGCGGGGGGGCTCCGAGCAGTACTTC	CASSPQRGGSEQYF
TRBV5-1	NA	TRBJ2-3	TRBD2	TGCGCCAGCAGCTTTAGCGGGGCTGAGGATACGCAGTATTTT	CASSFSGAEDTQYF
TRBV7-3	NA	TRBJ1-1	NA	TGTGCCAGCAGCTTAGTTGGTGTGCCTGAAGCTTTCTTT	CASSLVGVPEAFF
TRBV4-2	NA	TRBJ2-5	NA	TGTGCCAGCAGCCAAGCCCGGGGTCGAGAGACCCAGTACTTC	CASSQARGRETQYF
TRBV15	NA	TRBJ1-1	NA	TGTGCCACCAGCAGAGATCTCCGGGATCCCATGAACACTGAAGCTTTCTTT	CATSRDLRDPMNTEAFF
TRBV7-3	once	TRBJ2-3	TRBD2	TGTGCCAGCAGTCCTAGCGGGGGAGCCGATACGCAGTATTTT	CASSPSGGADTQYF
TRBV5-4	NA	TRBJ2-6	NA	TGTGCCAGCAGCTTGAACGCTAGGGTCTCTGGGGCCAACGTCCTGACTTTC	CASSLNARVSGANVLTF
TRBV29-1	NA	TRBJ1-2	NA	TGCAGCGTTCCCGAGGGGGGCCTAGGCGGCTACACCTTC	CSVPEGGLGGYTF
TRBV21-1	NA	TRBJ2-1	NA	TGTGCCAGCAGCAAAGCGCGGGCACCCAAGCGTTACAATGAGCAGTTCTTC	CASSKARAPKRYNEQFF
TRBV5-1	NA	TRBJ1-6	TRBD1	TGCGCCAGCAGCTTGACAGGGGATAATTCACCCCTCCACTTT	CASSLTGDNSPLHF
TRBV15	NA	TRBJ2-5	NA	TGTGCCACCAGCAGGGGCACTAACGCGTACGGCGGGACCCAGTACTTC	CATSRGTNAYGGTQYF
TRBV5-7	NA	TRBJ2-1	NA	TGTGCCAGCAGTGGACGGAGGGTGGACCACAATGAGCAGTTCTTC	CASSGRRVDHNEQFF
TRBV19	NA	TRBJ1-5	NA	TGTGCCAGTAGCCTAGGATCCGGGGGTAGCAATCAGCCCCAGCATTTT	CASSLGSGGSNQPQHF
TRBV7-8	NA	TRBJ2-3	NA	TGTGCCAGCAGCTTAGTTCCGGCAGGGAAGGAGCATTTT	CASSLVPAGKEHF
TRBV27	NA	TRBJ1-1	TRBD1	TGTGCCAGCAGTTTAGGACAGGGCCGAAGGAACACTGAAGCTTTCTTT	CASSLGQGRRNTEAFF
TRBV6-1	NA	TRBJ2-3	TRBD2	TGTGCCAGCAGTCCTAGCGGGCGCACAGATACGCAGTATTTT	CASSPSGRTDTQYF
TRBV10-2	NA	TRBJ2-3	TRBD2	TGCGCCAGCTGGGGTGGGGGGGGCACAGATACGCAGTATTTT	CASWGGGGTDTQYF
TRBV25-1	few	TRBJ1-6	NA	TGTGCCAGCAGTGAATTCCCGGGAAATTCACCCCTCCACTTT	CASSEFPGNSPLHF
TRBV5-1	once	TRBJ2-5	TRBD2	TGCGCCAGCAGACCCCCTGGGCGGGGGGGCGAGCCCCAGTACTTC	CASRPPGRGGEPQYF
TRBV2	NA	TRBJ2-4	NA	TGTGCCAGCAGTGAAGACCTGATCAAAAACATTCAGTACTTC	CASSEDLIKNIQYF
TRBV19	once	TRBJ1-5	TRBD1	TGTGCCAGTAGTATGCAGGGGGGTCAGCCCCAGCATTTT	CASSMQGGQPQHF
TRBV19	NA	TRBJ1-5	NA	TGTGCCAGTAGTATTAGGGCGGAACAGCCCCAGCATTTT	CASSIRAEQPQHF
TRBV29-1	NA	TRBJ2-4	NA	TGCAGCGTTGAGGGTTCAGTTCAAAACATTCAGTACTTC	CSVEGSVQNIQYF
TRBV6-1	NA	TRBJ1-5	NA	TGTGCCAGCAGTTGGACAGTCAATCAGCCCCAGCATTTT	CASSWTVNQPQHF
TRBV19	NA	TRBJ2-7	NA	TGTGCCAGTAGTATAACTGCAGGGCGCGAGCAGTACTTC	CASSITAGREQYF
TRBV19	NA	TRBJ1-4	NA	TGTGCCAGTAGGCCTGGGGCAGCCTACGAAAAACTGTTTTTT	CASRPGAAYEKLFF
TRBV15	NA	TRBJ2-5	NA	TGTGCCACCGGACCAGGGATTTTCGGCGAGACCCAGTACTTC	CATGPGIFGETQYF
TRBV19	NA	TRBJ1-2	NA	TGTGCCAGTAGTATGACCCTGGACAGTCTCTGGAGGGATGGCTACACCTTC	CASSMTLDSLWRDGYTF
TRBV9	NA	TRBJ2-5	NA	TGTGCCAGCAGCCCCGACTACTCTCAGGGGACCCAGTACTTC	CASSPDYSQGTQYF
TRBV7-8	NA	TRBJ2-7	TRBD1	TGTGCCAGCAGCCGGGACAGGGCGAGCGAGCAGTACTTC	CASSRDRASEQYF
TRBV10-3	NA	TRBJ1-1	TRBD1	TGTGCCATCAGCGGGACAGGGGGGTCGAACACTGAAGCTTTCTTT	CAISGTGGSNTEAFF
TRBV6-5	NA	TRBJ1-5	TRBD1	TGTGCCAGCAGTTCCGGGACAGGGTATCAGCCCCAGCATTTT	CASSSGTGYQPQHF
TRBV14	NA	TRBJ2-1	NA	TGTGCCAGCAGCCATCGTGACAGGTATTCGGGCGATGAGCAGTTCTTC	CASSHRDRYSGDEQFF
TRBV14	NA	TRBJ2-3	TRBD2	TGTGCCAGCAGCCAAGTTGGACTAGGCGAAGATACGCAGTATTTT	CASSQVGLGEDTQYF
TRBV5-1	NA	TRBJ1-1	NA	TGCGCCAGCAGCTTGGGTGGGACCGTGAACACTGAAGCTTTCTTT	CASSLGGTVNTEAFF
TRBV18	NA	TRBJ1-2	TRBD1	TGTGCCAGCTCACCGTCGACAGGGGGCTACACCTTC	CASSPSTGGYTF
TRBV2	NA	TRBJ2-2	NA	TGTGCCAGCAGCATGAACGGAGGGAACACCGGGGAGCTGTTTTTT	CASSMNGGNTGELFF
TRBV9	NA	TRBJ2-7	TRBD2	TGTGCCAGCAGCGTTCGGGCGGGGGGACACTCCTACGAGCAGTACTTC	CASSVRAGGHSYEQYF
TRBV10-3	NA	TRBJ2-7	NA	TGTGCCGTTGGGCAGAGGGGACTGCGAAACGAGCAGTACTTC	CAVGQRGLRNEQYF
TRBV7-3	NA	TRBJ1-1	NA	TGTGCCAGCAGCTTATGGCGGCACACTGAAGCTTTCTTT	CASSLWRHTEAFF
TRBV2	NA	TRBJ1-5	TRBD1	TGTGCCAGCACGGACAGGGCAAATGGCAATCAGCCCCAGCATTTT	CASTDRANGNQPQHF
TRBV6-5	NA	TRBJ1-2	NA	TGTGCCAGCAGTTTGGGCTATGGCTACACCTTC	CASSLGYGYTF
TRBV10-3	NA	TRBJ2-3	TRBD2	TGTGCCATCGGGACTAGCGTAACCACTAGCACAGATACGCAGTATTTT	CAIGTSVTTSTDTQYF
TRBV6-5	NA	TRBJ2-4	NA	TGTGCCAGCAGTTACTCGCGGGGAGGCAAAAACATTCAGTACTTC	CASSYSRGGKNIQYF